A selection of T cell receptor beta chains follows, all from one sample in a study of T cell responses to AZD1222 COVID-19 vaccine. Some clones are missing from TCRdb's copy, which holds only in-frame ones; the method was immunoSEQ multiplex PCR. Altogether around 120,000 clones are present, 92% being singletons, with the ten largest covering 1% to 1.5%. The sample consisted of peripheral blood, taken on day 0 of AZD1222 vaccination. The receptors come from an adult in good health. The CDR3 runs from the conserved cysteine through the conserved F or W. Each record gives: clone size, CDR3 length, J gene, D gene, V gene, CDR3 DNA, CDR3 protein. D genes are given only for firm matches. Clone size is shown for a subset of rows, as once, few, many or a class of expanded clone.

clone_size: .; cdr3_length: 13; j_call: TRBJ1-1; d_call: .; v_call: TRBV19; cdr3_nt: TGTGCCAGTAGTATAGAACGGGGGGCTGAAGCTTTCTTT; cdr3_aa: CASSIERGAEAFF
clone_size: .; cdr3_length: 12; j_call: TRBJ1-2; d_call: .; v_call: TRBV4-2; cdr3_nt: TGTGCCAGCAGCCAAAGACAGGAGGGCTACACCTTC; cdr3_aa: CASSQRQEGYTF
clone_size: .; cdr3_length: 14; j_call: TRBJ2-2; d_call: .; v_call: TRBV6-4; cdr3_nt: TGTGCCAGCAGCCCTGGACTGTACACCGGGGAGCTGTTTTTT; cdr3_aa: CASSPGLYTGELFF
clone_size: .; cdr3_length: 14; j_call: TRBJ1-5; d_call: TRBD1; v_call: TRBV3-1/TRBV3-2; cdr3_nt: TGTGCCAGCAGCCCTGGACAGGGGGCTCAGCCCCAGCATTTT; cdr3_aa: CASSPGQGAQPQHF
clone_size: once; cdr3_length: 14; j_call: TRBJ1-2; d_call: TRBD1; v_call: TRBV6-5; cdr3_nt: TGTGCCAGCAGAAAAACCGGGACAGGTCATGGCTACACCTTC; cdr3_aa: CASRKTGTGHGYTF
clone_size: .; cdr3_length: 17; j_call: TRBJ2-6; d_call: .; v_call: TRBV7-9; cdr3_nt: TGTGCCAGGGGAGAACAGGGACTGACCTCTGGGGCCAACGTCCTGACTTTC; cdr3_aa: CARGEQGLTSGANVLTF
clone_size: .; cdr3_length: 16; j_call: TRBJ1-2; d_call: TRBD1; v_call: TRBV4-3; cdr3_nt: TGCGCCAGCAGCCAAGATCAGACAGGGGGCACGAGTGGCTACACCTTC; cdr3_aa: CASSQDQTGGTSGYTF
clone_size: .; cdr3_length: 13; j_call: TRBJ1-1; d_call: .; v_call: TRBV29-1; cdr3_nt: TGCAGCGTCAAGACAAACATGAACACTGAAGCTTTCTTT; cdr3_aa: CSVKTNMNTEAFF
clone_size: .; cdr3_length: 15; j_call: TRBJ1-5; d_call: .; v_call: TRBV4-1; cdr3_nt: TGCGCCAGCAGCCAAGACCAGGGGACCAATCAGCCCCAGCATTTT; cdr3_aa: CASSQDQGTNQPQHF
clone_size: .; cdr3_length: 13; j_call: TRBJ1-4; d_call: .; v_call: TRBV2; cdr3_nt: TGTGCCAGCAGTGAATTGCGGGCGGAAAAACTGTTTTTT; cdr3_aa: CASSELRAEKLFF
clone_size: .; cdr3_length: 12; j_call: TRBJ2-5; d_call: .; v_call: TRBV19; cdr3_nt: TGTGCCAGTAGTTATGGAGGAGAGACCCAGTACTTC; cdr3_aa: CASSYGGETQYF
clone_size: .; cdr3_length: 16; j_call: TRBJ1-1; d_call: .; v_call: TRBV6-5; cdr3_nt: TGTGCCAGCAGTTCTCAAAGGGGGAACAAGAACACTGAAGCTTTCTTT; cdr3_aa: CASSSQRGNKNTEAFF
clone_size: .; cdr3_length: 16; j_call: TRBJ2-2; d_call: TRBD2; v_call: TRBV9; cdr3_nt: TGTGCCAGCAGCTTTAGCGGGGGGGCCGACACCGGGGAGCTGTTTTTT; cdr3_aa: CASSFSGGADTGELFF
clone_size: .; cdr3_length: 14; j_call: TRBJ1-1; d_call: TRBD1; v_call: TRBV29-1; cdr3_nt: TGCAGCGTTGAGGACAGGGGGCGCGACACTGAAGCTTTCTTT; cdr3_aa: CSVEDRGRDTEAFF
clone_size: .; cdr3_length: 13; j_call: TRBJ1-2; d_call: .; v_call: TRBV29-1; cdr3_nt: TGCAGCGTTTTGTCAGGGACCCCTGGAGGCTACACCTTC; cdr3_aa: CSVLSGTPGGYTF
clone_size: .; cdr3_length: 14; j_call: TRBJ1-2; d_call: TRBD1; v_call: TRBV19; cdr3_nt: TGTGCCAGTAGTATAGCGCAGGGGGCTTATGGCTACACCTTC; cdr3_aa: CASSIAQGAYGYTF
clone_size: few; cdr3_length: 15; j_call: TRBJ2-4; d_call: .; v_call: TRBV6-5; cdr3_nt: TGTGCCAGCACCGAAGTGGGGGGGGCGTCGGACATTCAGTACTTC; cdr3_aa: CASTEVGGASDIQYF
clone_size: .; cdr3_length: 15; j_call: TRBJ1-1; d_call: .; v_call: TRBV5-1; cdr3_nt: TGCGCCAGCAGCTTGGAGAGGGGGTTGAACACTGAAGCTTTCTTT; cdr3_aa: CASSLERGLNTEAFF
clone_size: .; cdr3_length: 15; j_call: TRBJ1-4; d_call: TRBD1; v_call: TRBV4-3; cdr3_nt: TGCGCCAGCAGCCAAGAGGACAGGGGGCGAGAAAAACTGTTTTTT; cdr3_aa: CASSQEDRGREKLFF
clone_size: .; cdr3_length: 15; j_call: TRBJ2-2; d_call: TRBD1; v_call: TRBV3-1/TRBV3-2; cdr3_nt: TGTGCCAGCAGCAGGGACAGGGGGCTTACCGGGGAGCTGTTTTTT; cdr3_aa: CASSRDRGLTGELFF
clone_size: few; cdr3_length: 14; j_call: TRBJ2-2; d_call: .; v_call: TRBV6-5; cdr3_nt: TGTGCCAGCACGATTGAGGCCGGGGCCGGGGAGCTGTTTTTT; cdr3_aa: CASTIEAGAGELFF
clone_size: .; cdr3_length: 15; j_call: TRBJ1-1; d_call: TRBD1; v_call: TRBV18; cdr3_nt: TGTGCCAGCTCACCACGACAGGGGGTGGACACTGAAGCTTTCTTT; cdr3_aa: CASSPRQGVDTEAFF
clone_size: few; cdr3_length: 14; j_call: TRBJ1-5; d_call: .; v_call: TRBV19; cdr3_nt: TGTGCCAGTACCAATGGGGGGTGGGGCCAGCCCCAGCATTTT; cdr3_aa: CASTNGGWGQPQHF
clone_size: .; cdr3_length: 12; j_call: TRBJ2-5; d_call: .; v_call: TRBV5-1; cdr3_nt: TGCGCCAGCAGCGATAGCTTAGAGACCCAGTACTTC; cdr3_aa: CASSDSLETQYF
clone_size: .; cdr3_length: 14; j_call: TRBJ2-5; d_call: TRBD2; v_call: TRBV18; cdr3_nt: TGTGCCAGCTCACGTACTAGCGGGAAAGAGACCCAGTACTTC; cdr3_aa: CASSRTSGKETQYF
clone_size: .; cdr3_length: 16; j_call: TRBJ2-2; d_call: TRBD1; v_call: TRBV18; cdr3_nt: TGTGCCAGCTCACCCCGGACAGGATCAGGCACCGGGGAGCTGTTTTTT; cdr3_aa: CASSPRTGSGTGELFF
clone_size: .; cdr3_length: 16; j_call: TRBJ2-5; d_call: .; v_call: TRBV7-8; cdr3_nt: TGTGCCAGCAACCGCAAGTCTGGGGGGCAGCAAGAGACCCAGTACTTC; cdr3_aa: CASNRKSGGQQETQYF
clone_size: .; cdr3_length: 14; j_call: TRBJ1-1; d_call: .; v_call: TRBV5-1; cdr3_nt: TGCGCCAGCAGCTTGAATAAAGACAACACTGAAGCTTTCTTT; cdr3_aa: CASSLNKDNTEAFF
clone_size: .; cdr3_length: 14; j_call: TRBJ2-7; d_call: TRBD1; v_call: TRBV19; cdr3_nt: TGTGCCAGTAGTCCCAGACAGGGTATGGGCGAGCAGTACTTC; cdr3_aa: CASSPRQGMGEQYF
clone_size: .; cdr3_length: 16; j_call: TRBJ1-3; d_call: .; v_call: TRBV9; cdr3_nt: TGTGCCAGCAGCGTACTTCAGGGTTTATCTGGAAACACCATATATTTT; cdr3_aa: CASSVLQGLSGNTIYF
clone_size: .; cdr3_length: 14; j_call: TRBJ1-3; d_call: .; v_call: TRBV6-5; cdr3_nt: TGTGCCAGCAGCGCAGGGACATCAGGAAACACCATATATTTT; cdr3_aa: CASSAGTSGNTIYF
clone_size: .; cdr3_length: 15; j_call: TRBJ2-7; d_call: TRBD2; v_call: TRBV7-2; cdr3_nt: TGTGCCAGCAGCTTAGATGGGACTAGCGGCTACGAGCAGTACTTC; cdr3_aa: CASSLDGTSGYEQYF
clone_size: few; cdr3_length: 15; j_call: TRBJ2-3; d_call: .; v_call: TRBV28; cdr3_nt: TGTGCCACTTACGAACAGGGTTTGAGCACAGATACGCAGTATTTT; cdr3_aa: CATYEQGLSTDTQYF
clone_size: .; cdr3_length: 15; j_call: TRBJ1-1; d_call: .; v_call: TRBV28; cdr3_nt: TGTGCCAGCAGTTCTCGGACCCCTATGGGGACTGAAGCTTTCTTT; cdr3_aa: CASSSRTPMGTEAFF
clone_size: .; cdr3_length: 15; j_call: TRBJ1-1; d_call: TRBD1; v_call: TRBV9; cdr3_nt: TGTGCCAGCAGCGCGAGGGACAGTATCAACACTGAAGCTTTCTTT; cdr3_aa: CASSARDSINTEAFF
clone_size: .; cdr3_length: 14; j_call: TRBJ1-5; d_call: .; v_call: TRBV7-2; cdr3_nt: TGTGCCAGCAGCTTACCGGGCCAGTTTCAGCCCCAGCATTTT; cdr3_aa: CASSLPGQFQPQHF
clone_size: .; cdr3_length: 14; j_call: TRBJ2-1; d_call: .; v_call: TRBV11-2; cdr3_nt: TGTGCCAGCAGCTTAGGGGGTTTTGGGAATGAGCAGTTCTTC; cdr3_aa: CASSLGGFGNEQFF
clone_size: .; cdr3_length: 16; j_call: TRBJ1-4; d_call: TRBD1; v_call: TRBV10-2; cdr3_nt: TGCGCCAGCTCGGACAGGGGGAAGGCAACTAATGAAAAACTGTTTTTT; cdr3_aa: CASSDRGKATNEKLFF
clone_size: once; cdr3_length: 14; j_call: TRBJ2-7; d_call: .; v_call: TRBV28; cdr3_nt: TGTGCCAGCAGTTTTGAGGGTCCTCACTACGAGCAGTACTTC; cdr3_aa: CASSFEGPHYEQYF
clone_size: .; cdr3_length: 16; j_call: TRBJ1-2; d_call: .; v_call: TRBV11-2; cdr3_nt: TGTGCCAGCAGCTTAGGGAAAGGTATAAGAAACTATGGCTACACCTTC; cdr3_aa: CASSLGKGIRNYGYTF
clone_size: few; cdr3_length: 15; j_call: TRBJ1-2; d_call: .; v_call: TRBV4-3; cdr3_nt: TGCGCCAGCAGCCACAATGGGATCTCTAACTATGGCTACACCTTC; cdr3_aa: CASSHNGISNYGYTF
clone_size: .; cdr3_length: 15; j_call: TRBJ1-4; d_call: TRBD1; v_call: TRBV30; cdr3_nt: TGTGCCTGGAGGGACAGGGACTTAAGAAATGAAAAACTGTTTTTT; cdr3_aa: CAWRDRDLRNEKLFF
clone_size: .; cdr3_length: 14; j_call: TRBJ2-5; d_call: TRBD1; v_call: TRBV7-8; cdr3_nt: TGTGCCAGCAGCTTAGGAGGACAGGGGGAGACCCAGTACTTC; cdr3_aa: CASSLGGQGETQYF
clone_size: .; cdr3_length: 14; j_call: TRBJ2-2; d_call: TRBD1; v_call: TRBV2; cdr3_nt: TGTGCCGGGGGTCAGGACAGGGTGTCCGGGGAGCTGTTTTTT; cdr3_aa: CAGGQDRVSGELFF
clone_size: .; cdr3_length: 16; j_call: TRBJ1-1; d_call: TRBD1; v_call: TRBV18; cdr3_nt: TGTGCCAGCTCCCACAGGGGGCCGCCTAGGGCCACTGAAGCTTTCTTT; cdr3_aa: CASSHRGPPRATEAFF
clone_size: .; cdr3_length: 15; j_call: TRBJ2-7; d_call: TRBD2; v_call: TRBV3-1/TRBV3-2; cdr3_nt: TGTGCCAGCAGCCAAGGGAGCGGGAGCCCCTACGAGCAGTACTTC; cdr3_aa: CASSQGSGSPYEQYF
clone_size: .; cdr3_length: 15; j_call: TRBJ2-1; d_call: TRBD1; v_call: TRBV2; cdr3_nt: TGTGCCAGCAGTGAAAGGGACAGGGCATACAATGAGCAGTTCTTC; cdr3_aa: CASSERDRAYNEQFF
clone_size: .; cdr3_length: 11; j_call: TRBJ2-5; d_call: .; v_call: TRBV10-2; cdr3_nt: TGCGCCAGCGGGACGCCGGGGACCCAGTACTTC; cdr3_aa: CASGTPGTQYF
clone_size: few; cdr3_length: 13; j_call: TRBJ1-3; d_call: .; v_call: TRBV10-3; cdr3_nt: TGTGCCACCTTACGGGACGAAGGAAACACCATATATTTT; cdr3_aa: CATLRDEGNTIYF
clone_size: .; cdr3_length: 13; j_call: TRBJ1-2; d_call: .; v_call: TRBV7-8; cdr3_nt: TGTGCCAGCAGCTTGGCGGGGATATCTGGCTACACCTTC; cdr3_aa: CASSLAGISGYTF
clone_size: .; cdr3_length: 17; j_call: TRBJ1-6; d_call: TRBD1; v_call: TRBV5-8; cdr3_nt: TGTGCCAGCAGCTCCCGGGACAGATTAATGGGGGATTCACCCCTCCACTTT; cdr3_aa: CASSSRDRLMGDSPLHF
clone_size: once; cdr3_length: 15; j_call: TRBJ1-4; d_call: .; v_call: TRBV2; cdr3_nt: TGTGCCAGCAGTGTAAGGGGAACAACTAATGAAAAACTGTTTTTT; cdr3_aa: CASSVRGTTNEKLFF
clone_size: .; cdr3_length: 13; j_call: TRBJ2-2; d_call: .; v_call: TRBV28; cdr3_nt: TGTGCCAGCAGTTTAGCGCAGACCGGGGAGCTGTTTTTT; cdr3_aa: CASSLAQTGELFF
clone_size: .; cdr3_length: 16; j_call: TRBJ2-2; d_call: TRBD2; v_call: TRBV11-3; cdr3_nt: TGTGCCAGCAGCTTAGCCCTAGCGGGGGTTGCCGGGGAGCTGTTTTTT; cdr3_aa: CASSLALAGVAGELFF
clone_size: once; cdr3_length: 17; j_call: TRBJ2-7; d_call: TRBD1; v_call: TRBV27; cdr3_nt: TGTGCCAGCAGTTTGGGGACAGTGTGGGGTGCGGGCTACGAGCAGTACTTC; cdr3_aa: CASSLGTVWGAGYEQYF
clone_size: .; cdr3_length: 13; j_call: TRBJ1-2; d_call: .; v_call: TRBV7-8; cdr3_nt: TGTGCCAGCAGCTTACAGGGATGGTATGGCTACACCTTC; cdr3_aa: CASSLQGWYGYTF
clone_size: .; cdr3_length: 13; j_call: TRBJ1-1; d_call: TRBD1; v_call: TRBV10-3; cdr3_nt: TGTGCCGCCCAGGGACAGCGAAACACTGAAGCTTTCTTT; cdr3_aa: CAAQGQRNTEAFF
clone_size: .; cdr3_length: 15; j_call: TRBJ2-7; d_call: TRBD2; v_call: TRBV7-6; cdr3_nt: TGTGCCAGCAGCTTAGCGGCGGCTAGCGGCTACGAGCAGTACTTC; cdr3_aa: CASSLAAASGYEQYF
clone_size: .; cdr3_length: 15; j_call: TRBJ2-1; d_call: .; v_call: TRBV9; cdr3_nt: TGTGCCAGCAGCCCAACAGGGACCTCCAACAATGAGCAGTTCTTC; cdr3_aa: CASSPTGTSNNEQFF
clone_size: .; cdr3_length: 14; j_call: TRBJ2-1; d_call: .; v_call: TRBV4-2; cdr3_nt: TGTGCCAGCAGCCAAGAGGTCAGAAACAATGAGCAGTTCTTC; cdr3_aa: CASSQEVRNNEQFF